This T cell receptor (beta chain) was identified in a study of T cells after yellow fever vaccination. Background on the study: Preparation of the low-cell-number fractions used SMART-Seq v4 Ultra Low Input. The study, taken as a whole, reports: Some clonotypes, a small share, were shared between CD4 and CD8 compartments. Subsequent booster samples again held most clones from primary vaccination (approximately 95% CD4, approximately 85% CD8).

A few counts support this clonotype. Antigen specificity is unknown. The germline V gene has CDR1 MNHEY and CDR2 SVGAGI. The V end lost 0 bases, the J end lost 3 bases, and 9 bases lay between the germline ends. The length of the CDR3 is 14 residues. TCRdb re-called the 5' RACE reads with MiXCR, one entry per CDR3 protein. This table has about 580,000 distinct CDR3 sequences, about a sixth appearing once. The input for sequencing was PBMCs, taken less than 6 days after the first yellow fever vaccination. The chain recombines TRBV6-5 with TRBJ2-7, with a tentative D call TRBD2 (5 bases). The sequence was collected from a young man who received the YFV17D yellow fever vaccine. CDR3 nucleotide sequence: TGTGCCAGCAGTTACTCGGAGGTCGACTACGAGCAGTACTTC. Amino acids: CASSYSEVDYEQYF.